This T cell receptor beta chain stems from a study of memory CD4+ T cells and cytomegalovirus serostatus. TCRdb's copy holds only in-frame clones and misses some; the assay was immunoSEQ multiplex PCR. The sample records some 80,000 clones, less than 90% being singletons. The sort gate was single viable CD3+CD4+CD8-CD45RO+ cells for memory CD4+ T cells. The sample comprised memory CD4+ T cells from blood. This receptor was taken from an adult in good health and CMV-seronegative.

CDR3 DNA sequence: TGTGCCAGCAGCTTAACAGCCTACGAGCAGTACTTC. Protein product: CASSLTAYEQYF. This chain uses TRBV5-6 with TRBJ2-7; D unclear. Trimming removed 2 bases at V and 2 bases at J, with 5 bases between. This CDR3 has 12 amino acids. CDR1 is SGHDT, CDR2 YYEEEE, per germline.